This T cell receptor (beta chain) was found in a study of neoadjuvant anti-PD-1 for oral cavity cancer. Overall study results and limits: Treg/Th17 ratio rose with pretreatment blood and fell with post-treatment tumor TCRbeta clonality. Only three patients per response group were TCR-analyzed; validation needed.

Noted time point: after neoadjuvant nivolumab, at surgical resection. No culture or expansion preceded analysis of these blood cells. The ends were cut back, 2 bases at V and 5 bases at J, with 14 bases in the middle. Germline assignment: CDR1 MNHEY and CDR2 SVGAGI. The CDR3 spans 15 residues. PBMC libraries mostly used roughly 460 ng of input genomic DNA, with six replicates per sample. Data came from immunoSEQ multiplex PCR; TCRdb stores just in-frame clones and leaves some out. The sample yields about 14,000 clones, around 70% seen once. As concerns this clone: Its antigen is not known.

The TCR sequence derives from a person aged 35 to 85 with oral cavity squamous cell carcinoma. The starting material was PBMCs, obtained after nivolumab (anti-PD-1) treatment. This chain connects TRBV6-5 to TRBJ2-3; D unresolved. Here the CDR3 DNA reads TGTGCCAGCAGTTACGGGCAGGCCGAGATAGATACGCAGTATTTT. It codes for CASSYGQAEIDTQYF.